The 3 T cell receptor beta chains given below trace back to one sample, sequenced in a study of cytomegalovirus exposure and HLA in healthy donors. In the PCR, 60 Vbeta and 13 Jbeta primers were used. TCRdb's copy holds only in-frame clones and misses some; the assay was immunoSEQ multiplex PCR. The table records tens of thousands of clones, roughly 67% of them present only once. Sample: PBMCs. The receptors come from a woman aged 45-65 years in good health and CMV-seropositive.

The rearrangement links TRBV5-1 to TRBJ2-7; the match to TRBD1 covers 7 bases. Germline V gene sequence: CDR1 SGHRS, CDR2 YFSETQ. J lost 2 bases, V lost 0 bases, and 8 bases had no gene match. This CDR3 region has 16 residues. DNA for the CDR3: TGCGCCAGCAGCTTGGCACCCGGGACAGAGCCCTACGAGCAGTACTTC. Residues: CASSLAPGTEPYEQYF.

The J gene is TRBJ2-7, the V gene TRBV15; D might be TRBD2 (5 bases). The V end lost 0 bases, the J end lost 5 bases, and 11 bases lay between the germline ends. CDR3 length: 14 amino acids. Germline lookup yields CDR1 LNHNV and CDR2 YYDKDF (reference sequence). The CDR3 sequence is CATSRDRPEDEQYF. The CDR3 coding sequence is TGTGCCACCAGCAGAGACCGGCCGGAGGACGAGCAGTACTTC.

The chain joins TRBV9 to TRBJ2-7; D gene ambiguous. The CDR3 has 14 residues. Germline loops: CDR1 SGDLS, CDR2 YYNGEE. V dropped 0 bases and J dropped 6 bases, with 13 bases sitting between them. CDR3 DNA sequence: TGTGCCAGCAGCGTAGGATGGAGCGCGCCCGAGCAGTACTTC. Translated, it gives CASSVGWSAPEQYF.